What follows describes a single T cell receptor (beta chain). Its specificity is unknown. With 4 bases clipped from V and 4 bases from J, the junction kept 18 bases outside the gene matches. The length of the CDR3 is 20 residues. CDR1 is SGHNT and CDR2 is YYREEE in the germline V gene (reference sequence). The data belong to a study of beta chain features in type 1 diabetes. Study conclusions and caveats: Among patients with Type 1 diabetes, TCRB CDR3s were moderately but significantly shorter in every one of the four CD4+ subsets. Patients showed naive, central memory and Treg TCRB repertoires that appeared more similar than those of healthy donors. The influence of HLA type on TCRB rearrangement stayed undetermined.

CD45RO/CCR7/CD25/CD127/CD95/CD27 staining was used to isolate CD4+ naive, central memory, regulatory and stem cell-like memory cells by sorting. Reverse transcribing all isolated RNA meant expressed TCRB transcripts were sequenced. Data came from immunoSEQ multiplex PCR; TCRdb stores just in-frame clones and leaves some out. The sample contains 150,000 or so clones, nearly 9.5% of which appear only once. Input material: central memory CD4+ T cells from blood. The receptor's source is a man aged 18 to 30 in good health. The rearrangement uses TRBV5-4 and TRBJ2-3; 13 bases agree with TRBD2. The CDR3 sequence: CASSLRTTSGGYFNADTQYF. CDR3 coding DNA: TGTGCCAGCAGCCTACGAACGACTAGCGGGGGGTATTTTAACGCAGATACGCAGTATTTT.